A single sample gave rise to the 9 T cell receptor beta chains below, sequenced in a study of T cell responses to AZD1222 COVID-19 vaccine. TCRdb keeps only in-frame clones here, not all; method: immunoSEQ multiplex PCR. The sample consists of roughly 90,000 clones, 80% to 90% of them appearing once. This specimen consisted of peripheral blood, obtained on day 0 of AZD1222 vaccination. These receptors all stem from an adult in good health.

This chain links TRBV7-8 with TRBJ2-2; D may be TRBD1 (6 bases). The CDR3 spans 16 residues. Trimming shortened V by 6 bases and J by 6 bases, and 20 bases separated the two germline ends. The V gene's germline CDR1 is SGHVS and CDR2 FQNEAQ. The CDR3 spells CASSQTPTGFPGELFF. CDR3 bases: TGTGCCAGCAGTCAAACACCCACAGGGTTTCCCGGGGAGCTGTTTTTT.

The chain uses TRBV9 and TRBJ2-7, with D unclear. Trimming cost V 0 bases and J 0 bases, with 10 bases left between them. Germline V lookup: CDR1 SGDLS, CDR2 YYNGEE. This CDR3 is built from 15 residues. The DNA for the CDR3 is TGTGCCAGCAGCGTAGGAGCCGGGTACTCCTACGAGCAGTACTTC. Translation gives CASSVGAGYSYEQYF.

This chain connects TRBV7-8 to TRBJ2-5; D remains ambiguous. Germline CDR1 is SGHVS and CDR2 is FQNEAQ. This CDR3 is built from 13 residues. Trimming removed 1 base from V and 2 bases from J, with 5 bases in between. The CDR3 loop reads CASSLGAQETQYF. CDR3 DNA: TGTGCCAGCAGCTTAGGGGCACAAGAGACCCAGTACTTC.

This clone was observed at least ten times. This chain links TRBV10-2 with TRBJ2-2; D unresolved. Trimming took off 4 bases at V and 7 bases at J, with 7 bases between the two ends. This CDR3 comprises 12 residues. Germline loops: CDR1 WSHSY, CDR2 SAAADI. The CDR3 loop reads CASSVGNGELFF. The CDR3 region has the DNA TGCGCCAGCAGTGTGGGTAACGGGGAGCTGTTTTTT.

This chain links TRBV30 with TRBJ1-1; unclear D gene. Germline values: CDR1 GTSNPN, CDR2 SVGIG (reference sequence). The CDR3 extends over 13 amino acids. V lost 3 bases, J lost 3 bases, and 11 bases lay in between. CDR3 sequence: CAWRYERDTEAFF. CDR3 nucleotides: TGTGCCTGGAGATACGAGAGAGACACTGAAGCTTTCTTT.

The chain recombines TRBV6-5 with TRBJ1-6; D possibly corresponds to TRBD1 (5 bases). This CDR3 contains 14 residues. V was trimmed by 10 bases and J by 6 bases, leaving 16 bases between them. Germline V lookup: CDR1 MNHEY, CDR2 SVGAGI. CDR3 residues: CAIPGGEGNSPLHF. The CDR3 nucleotides read TGTGCCATCCCCGGGGGGGAGGGTAATTCACCCCTCCACTTT.

The J gene is TRBJ2-1, the V gene TRBV21-1; the DNA was not used to check the table's D call, TRBD2. TRBV21-1 is flagged as a pseudogene. This CDR3 has 15 residues. The CDR3 loop reads CASSPGLAGGNEQFF. The CDR3 bases are TGTGCCAGCAGCCCCGGACTAGCGGGGGGAAATGAGCAGTTCTTC.

The V gene is TRBV4-1, the J gene TRBJ1-3; D call uncertain. This CDR3 comprises 14 residues. Germline assignment: CDR1 MGHRA and CDR2 YSYEKL. With 0 bases removed from V and 4 bases from J, the gap between germline ends came to 7 bases. For the CDR3, the DNA is TGCGCCAGCAGCCAAGACGCATTGGGAAACACCATATATTTT. Its translation is CASSQDALGNTIYF.

The gene calls are TRBV4-1 and TRBJ1-2; D is uncertain. This CDR3 region has 16 residues. V was clipped by 1 base and J by 5 bases, with 17 bases between them. The V gene's germline CDR1 is MGHRA and CDR2 YSYEKL. The CDR3 loop is CASSQGYTRSGYGYTF. The DNA of the CDR3 is TGCGCCAGCAGCCAAGGGTACACGAGATCGGGTTATGGCTACACCTTC.